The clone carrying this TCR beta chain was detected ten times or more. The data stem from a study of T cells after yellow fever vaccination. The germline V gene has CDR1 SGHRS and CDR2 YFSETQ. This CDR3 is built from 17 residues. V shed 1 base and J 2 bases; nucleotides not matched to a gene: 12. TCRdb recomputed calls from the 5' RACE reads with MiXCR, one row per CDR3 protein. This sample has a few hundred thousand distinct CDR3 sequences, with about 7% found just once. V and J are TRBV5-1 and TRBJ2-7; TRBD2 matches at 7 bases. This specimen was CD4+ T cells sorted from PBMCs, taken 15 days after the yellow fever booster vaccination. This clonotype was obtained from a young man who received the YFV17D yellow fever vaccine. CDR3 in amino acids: CASSLRVGRATTYEQYF. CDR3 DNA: TGCGCCAGCAGCTTGAGGGTGGGGAGGGCCACCACCTACGAGCAGTACTTC. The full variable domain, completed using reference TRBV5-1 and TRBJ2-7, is KAGVTQTPRYLIKTRGQQVTLSCSPISGHRSVSWYQQTPGQGLQFLFEYFSETQRNKGNFPGRFSGRQFSNSRSEMNVSTLELGDSALYLCASSLRVGRATTYEQYFGPGTRLTVT.